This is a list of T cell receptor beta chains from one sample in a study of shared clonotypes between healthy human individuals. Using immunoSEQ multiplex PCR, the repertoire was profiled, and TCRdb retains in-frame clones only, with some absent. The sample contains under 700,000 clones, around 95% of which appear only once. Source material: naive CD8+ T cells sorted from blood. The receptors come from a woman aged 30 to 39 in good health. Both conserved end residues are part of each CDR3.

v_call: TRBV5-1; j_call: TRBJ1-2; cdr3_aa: CASSPGDSNYGYTF
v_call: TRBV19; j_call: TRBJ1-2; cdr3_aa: CASSIDLGGWRPRVYGYTF
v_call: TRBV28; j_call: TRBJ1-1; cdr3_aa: CASSTHRLTVNTEAFF
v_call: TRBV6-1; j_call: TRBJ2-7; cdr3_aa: CASSEGRWGPTGTSGGLSYEQYF
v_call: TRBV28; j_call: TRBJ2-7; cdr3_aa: CASSTHAGTPRPYEQYF
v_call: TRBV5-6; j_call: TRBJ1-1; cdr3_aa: CASNNRAGKGLNTEAFF
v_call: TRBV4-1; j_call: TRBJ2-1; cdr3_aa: CASSREGTPTNNEQFF
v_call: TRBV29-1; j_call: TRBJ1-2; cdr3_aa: CSVEAQGIGYTF
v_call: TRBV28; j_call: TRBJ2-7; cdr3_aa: CATSQGLDYEQYF
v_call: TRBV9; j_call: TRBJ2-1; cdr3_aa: CASSVGLGEWGEQFF
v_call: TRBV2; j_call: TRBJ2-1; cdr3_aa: CASIQVVGGPYNEQFF
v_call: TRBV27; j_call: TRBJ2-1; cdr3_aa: CASSPGLAGTTYNEQFF
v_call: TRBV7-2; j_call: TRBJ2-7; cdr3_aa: CASSLAEDGLPNYEQYF
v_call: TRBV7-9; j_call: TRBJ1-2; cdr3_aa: CASSPGQPYGYTF
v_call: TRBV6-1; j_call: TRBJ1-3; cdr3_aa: CASSDLTGEFSPLWGNTIYF
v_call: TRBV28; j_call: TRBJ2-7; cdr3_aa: CASSERLAGVIEQYF
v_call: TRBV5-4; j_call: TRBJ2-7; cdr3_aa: CASSGRDGLTNSYEQYF
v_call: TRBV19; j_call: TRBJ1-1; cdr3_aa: CASSNRRAGNTEAFF
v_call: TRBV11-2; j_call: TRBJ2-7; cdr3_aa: CASSFGQSPYEQYF
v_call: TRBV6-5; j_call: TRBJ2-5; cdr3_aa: CASSDQETQYF
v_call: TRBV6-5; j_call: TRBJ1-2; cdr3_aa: CASREDREGYGYTF